The present T cell receptor beta chain was sequenced within a study of cytomegalovirus exposure and HLA in healthy donors. Study outcomes and limitations: Reportedly, fewer N-insertions than the 666-donor mean appeared in an Asian-associated ancestry cluster in a later analysis. Under in vitro conditions, a few CMV-associated chains were confirmed as specific for CMV antigens. What was likely a sequencing artifact was a cluster of highly shared sequence variants.

PCR amplification relied on 60 Vbeta primers (plus 13 Jbeta primers). The data were produced by immunoSEQ multiplex PCR, yet TCRdb's version contains in-frame clones alone and is incomplete. The record lists 150,000 or so clones, of which the ten most abundant hold 1.5% to 2%. Remarks on this clone: Its specificity is not known.

This TCR was sampled from a woman aged 45-65 years in good health and CMV-seronegative. The sample comprised PBMCs.

CDR3 loop: CASSAYTGAANVLTF. In DNA form, the CDR3 reads TGTGCCAGCAGCGCCTATACTGGGGCGGCCAACGTCCTGACTTTC. The chain carries TRBV9 and TRBJ2-6; a possible D gene is TRBD1 (5 bases). Germline CDR1 and CDR2: SGDLS and YYNGEE. The CDR3 length is 15 residues. V was clipped by 3 bases and J by 6 bases, with 13 bases between them.